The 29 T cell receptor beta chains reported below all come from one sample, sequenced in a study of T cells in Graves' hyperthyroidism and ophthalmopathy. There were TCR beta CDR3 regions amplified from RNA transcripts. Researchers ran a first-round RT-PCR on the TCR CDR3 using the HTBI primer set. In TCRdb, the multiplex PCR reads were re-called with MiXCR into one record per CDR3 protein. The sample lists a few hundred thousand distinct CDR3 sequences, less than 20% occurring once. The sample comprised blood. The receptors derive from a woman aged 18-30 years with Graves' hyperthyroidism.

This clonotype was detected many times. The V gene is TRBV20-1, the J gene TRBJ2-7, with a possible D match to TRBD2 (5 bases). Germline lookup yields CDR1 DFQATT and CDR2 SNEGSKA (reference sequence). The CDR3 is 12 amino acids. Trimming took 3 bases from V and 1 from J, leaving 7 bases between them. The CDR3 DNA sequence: TGCAGTGCTAGTAGCGCTTCCTACGAGCAGTACTTC. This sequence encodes CSASSASYEQYF.

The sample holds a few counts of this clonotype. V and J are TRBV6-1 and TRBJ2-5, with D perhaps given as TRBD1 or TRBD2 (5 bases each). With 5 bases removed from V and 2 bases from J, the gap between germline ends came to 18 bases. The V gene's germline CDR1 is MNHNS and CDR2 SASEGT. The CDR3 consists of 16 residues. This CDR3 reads CASSYLSGTVQETQYF. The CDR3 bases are TGTGCCAGCAGTTATCTATCTGGGACCGTTCAAGAGACCCAGTACTTC.

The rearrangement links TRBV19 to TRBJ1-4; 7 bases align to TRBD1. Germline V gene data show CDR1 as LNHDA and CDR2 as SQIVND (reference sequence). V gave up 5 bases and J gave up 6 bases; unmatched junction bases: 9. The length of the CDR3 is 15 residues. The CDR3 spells CASSRTTGTDEKLFF. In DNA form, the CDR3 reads TGTGCCAGTAGTCGGACGACAGGGACGGATGAAAAACTGTTTTTT.

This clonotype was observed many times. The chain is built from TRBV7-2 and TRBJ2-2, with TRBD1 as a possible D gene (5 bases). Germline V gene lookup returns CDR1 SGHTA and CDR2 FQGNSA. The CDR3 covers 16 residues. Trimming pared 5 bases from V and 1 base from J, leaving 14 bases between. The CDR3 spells CASSQQASVNTGELFF. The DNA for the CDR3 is TGTGCCAGCAGCCAACAGGCTTCGGTGAACACCGGGGAGCTGTTTTTT.

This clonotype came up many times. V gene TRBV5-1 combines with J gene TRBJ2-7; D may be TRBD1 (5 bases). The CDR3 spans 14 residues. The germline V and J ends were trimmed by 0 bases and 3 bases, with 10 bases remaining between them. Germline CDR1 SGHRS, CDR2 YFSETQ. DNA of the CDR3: TGCGCCAGCAGCTTGGTTGGGGCTGACTACGAGCAGTACTTC. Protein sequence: CASSLVGADYEQYF.

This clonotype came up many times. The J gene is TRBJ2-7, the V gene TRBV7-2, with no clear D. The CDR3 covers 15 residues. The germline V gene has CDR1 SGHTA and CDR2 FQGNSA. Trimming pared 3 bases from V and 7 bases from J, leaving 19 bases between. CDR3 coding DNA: TGTGCCAGCAGCTTGAACCCCTTGGCCTTGGATGAGCAGTACTTC. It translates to CASSLNPLALDEQYF. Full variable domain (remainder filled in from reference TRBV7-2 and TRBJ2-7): GAGVSQSPSNKVTEKGKDVELRCDPISGHTALYWYRQSLGQGLEFLIYFQGNSAPDKSGLPSDRFSAERTGGSVSTLTIQRTQQEDSAVYLCASSLNPLALDEQYFGPGTRLTVT.

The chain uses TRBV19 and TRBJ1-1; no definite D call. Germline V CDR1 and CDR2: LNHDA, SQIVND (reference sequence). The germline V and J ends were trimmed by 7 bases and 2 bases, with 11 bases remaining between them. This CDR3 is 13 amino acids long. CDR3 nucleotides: TGTGCCAGTACCAGAGAACTAAACACTGAAGCTTTCTTT. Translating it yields CASTRELNTEAFF. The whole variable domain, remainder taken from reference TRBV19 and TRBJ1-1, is DGGITQSPKYLFRKEGQNVTLSCEQNLNHDAMYWYRQDPGQGLRLIYYSQIVNDFQKGDIAEGYSVSREKKESFPLTVTSAQKNPTAFYLCASTRELNTEAFFGQGTRLTVV.

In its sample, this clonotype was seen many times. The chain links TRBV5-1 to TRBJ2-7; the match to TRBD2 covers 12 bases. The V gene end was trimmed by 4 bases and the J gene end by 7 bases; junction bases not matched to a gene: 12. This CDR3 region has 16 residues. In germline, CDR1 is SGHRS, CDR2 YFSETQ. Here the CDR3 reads CASSPLAGGPSGEQYF. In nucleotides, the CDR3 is TGCGCCAGCAGCCCTCTAGCGGGAGGGCCGTCGGGTGAGCAGTACTTC.

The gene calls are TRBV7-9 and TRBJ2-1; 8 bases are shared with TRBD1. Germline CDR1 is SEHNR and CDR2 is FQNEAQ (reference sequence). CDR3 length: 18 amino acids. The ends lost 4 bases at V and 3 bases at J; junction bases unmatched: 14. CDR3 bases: TGTGCCAGCAGCTCGACAGGGGAGGCGAAGAGGTTCTACAATGAGCAGTTCTTC. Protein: CASSSTGEAKRFYNEQFF.

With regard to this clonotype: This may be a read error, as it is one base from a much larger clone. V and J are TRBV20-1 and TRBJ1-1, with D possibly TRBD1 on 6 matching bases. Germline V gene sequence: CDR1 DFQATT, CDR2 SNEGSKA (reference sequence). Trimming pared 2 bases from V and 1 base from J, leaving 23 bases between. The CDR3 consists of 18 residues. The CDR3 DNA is TGCAGTGCTAGAAGGGTTCGGGTTACAGGGCTTACGAACACTGAAGCTTTCTTT. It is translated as CSARRVRVTGLTNTEAFF.

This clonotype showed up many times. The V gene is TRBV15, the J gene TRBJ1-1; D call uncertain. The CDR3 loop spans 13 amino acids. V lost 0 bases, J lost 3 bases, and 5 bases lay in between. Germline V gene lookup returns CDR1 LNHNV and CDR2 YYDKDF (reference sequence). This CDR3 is CATSRDSDTEAFF. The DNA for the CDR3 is TGTGCCACCAGCAGAGATTCGGACACTGAAGCTTTCTTT.

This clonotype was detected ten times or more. CDR3 sequence reads: CASSLGGTAYNSPLHF. In DNA, the CDR3 is TGTGCCAGCAGTTTAGGCGGAACCGCGTATAATTCACCCCTCCACTTT. The chain couples TRBV12-3 or TRBV12-4 to TRBJ1-6; no reliable D call. CDR3 length: 16 amino acids. Trimming cost V 1 base and J 4 bases, with 11 bases left between them.

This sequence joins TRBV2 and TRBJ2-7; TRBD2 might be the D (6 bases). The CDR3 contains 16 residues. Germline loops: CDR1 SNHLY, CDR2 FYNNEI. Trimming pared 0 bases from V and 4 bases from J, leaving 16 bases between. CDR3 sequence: CASSEARGYSSYEQYF. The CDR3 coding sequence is TGTGCCAGCAGTGAAGCGCGGGGCTACTCCTCTTACGAGCAGTACTTC.

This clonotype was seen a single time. CDR3 DNA: TGTGCCAGCAGTGTTTCTGCCCAGGTCACCAAGACCCAGTACTTC. Residues: CASSVSAQVTKTQYF. The rearrangement joins TRBV6-1 to TRBJ2-5; unclear D gene. The CDR3 contains 15 residues. Germline V gives CDR1 MNHNS, CDR2 SASEGT. V was pared by 4 bases and J by 6 bases, with 18 bases between.

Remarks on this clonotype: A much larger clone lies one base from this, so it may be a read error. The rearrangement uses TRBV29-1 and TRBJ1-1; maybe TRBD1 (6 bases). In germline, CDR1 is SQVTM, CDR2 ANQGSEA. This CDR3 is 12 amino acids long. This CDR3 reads CGVERDIREAFF. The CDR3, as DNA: TGCGGCGTTGAGAGGGACATAAGAGAAGCTTTCTTT.

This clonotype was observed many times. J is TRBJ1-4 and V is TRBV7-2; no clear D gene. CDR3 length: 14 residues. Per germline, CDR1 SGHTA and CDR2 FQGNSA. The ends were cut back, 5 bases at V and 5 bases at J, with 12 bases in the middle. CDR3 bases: TGTGCCAGCAGCCAGAATTATGGAAATGAAAAACTGTTTTTT. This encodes CASSQNYGNEKLFF. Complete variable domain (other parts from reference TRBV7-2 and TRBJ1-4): GAGVSQSPSNKVTEKGKDVELRCDPISGHTALYWYRQSLGQGLEFLIYFQGNSAPDKSGLPSDRFSAERTGGSVSTLTIQRTQQEDSAVYLCASSQNYGNEKLFFGSGTQLSVL.

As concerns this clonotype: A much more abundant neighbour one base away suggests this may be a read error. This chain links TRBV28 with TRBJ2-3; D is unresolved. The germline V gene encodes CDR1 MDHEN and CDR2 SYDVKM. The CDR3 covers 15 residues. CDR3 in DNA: TGTGCCGGCAGTTTAGCCAGCTCCGGCGCAGATACGCAGTATTTT. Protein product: CAGSLASSGADTQYF.

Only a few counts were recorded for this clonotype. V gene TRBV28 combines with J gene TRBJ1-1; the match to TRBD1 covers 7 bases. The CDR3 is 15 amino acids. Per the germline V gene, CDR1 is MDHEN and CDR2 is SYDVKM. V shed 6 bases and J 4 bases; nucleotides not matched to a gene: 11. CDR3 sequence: CASRGARGPATEAFF. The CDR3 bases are TGTGCCAGCAGGGGGGCTAGGGGGCCGGCCACTGAAGCTTTCTTT.

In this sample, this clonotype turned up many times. CDR3 DNA sequence: TGTGCCAGCAGCCCCCGCCCGGGACTAGCGGGAGTGGATGAGCAGTTCTTC. Its translation: CASSPRPGLAGVDEQFF. The genes are TRBV7-3 and TRBJ2-1; 14 positions agree with TRBD2. The V gene's germline CDR1 is SGHTA and CDR2 FQGTGA. The CDR3 is 17 residues long. V gave up 5 bases and J gave up 8 bases; unmatched junction bases: 11.

The CDR3 loop is CASRQGTAYEQYF. The DNA of the CDR3 is TGCGCCAGCAGGCAGGGGACAGCCTACGAGCAGTACTTC. The chain employs TRBV5-1 and TRBJ2-7; 7 nucleotides line up with TRBD1. V lost 5 bases and J lost 2; bases outside the gene matches: 4. The CDR3 sequence is 13 residues long. CDR1 and CDR2 (germline): SGHRS, YFSETQ.

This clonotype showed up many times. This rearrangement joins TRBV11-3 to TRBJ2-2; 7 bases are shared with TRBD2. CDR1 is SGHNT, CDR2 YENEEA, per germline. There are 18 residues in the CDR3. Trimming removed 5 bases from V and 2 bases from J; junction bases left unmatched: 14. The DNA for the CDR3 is TGTGCCAGCAGCCCGAGATTCCCTAGCGGATATAACACCGGGGAGCTGTTTTTT. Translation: CASSPRFPSGYNTGELFF.

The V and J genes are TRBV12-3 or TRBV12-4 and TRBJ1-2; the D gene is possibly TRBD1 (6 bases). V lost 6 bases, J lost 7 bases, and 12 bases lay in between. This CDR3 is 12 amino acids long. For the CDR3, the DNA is TGTGCCAGCAGAACGGACAGCCTTGGCTACACCTTC. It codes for CASRTDSLGYTF.

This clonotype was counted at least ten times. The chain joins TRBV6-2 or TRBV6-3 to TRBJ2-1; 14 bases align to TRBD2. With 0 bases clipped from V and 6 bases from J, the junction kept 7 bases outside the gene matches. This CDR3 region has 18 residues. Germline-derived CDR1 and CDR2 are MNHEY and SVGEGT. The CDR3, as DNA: TGTGCCAGCAGTTACTCGGGGACTAGCGGGAGAGCCCTCAATGAGCAGTTCTTC. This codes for CASSYSGTSGRALNEQFF.

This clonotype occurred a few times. CDR3 region: CASSYSNGNGYTF. Here the CDR3 DNA reads TGTGCCAGCAGTTACTCGAACGGGAATGGCTACACCTTC. V is TRBV6-2 or TRBV6-3 and J is TRBJ1-2; D gene uncertain. V gave up 0 bases and J gave up 6 bases, with 8 bases separating them. There are 13 residues in the CDR3. Germline CDR1 and CDR2: MNHEY and SVGEGT.

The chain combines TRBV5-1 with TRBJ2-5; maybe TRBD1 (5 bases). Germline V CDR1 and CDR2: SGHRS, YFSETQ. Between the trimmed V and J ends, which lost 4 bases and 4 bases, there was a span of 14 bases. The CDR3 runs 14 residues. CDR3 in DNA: TGCGCCAGCAGCCAAGGCAGACAGCGAGAGACCCAGTACTTC. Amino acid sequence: CASSQGRQRETQYF. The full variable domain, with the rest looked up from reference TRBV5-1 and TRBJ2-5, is KAGVTQTPRYLIKTRGQQVTLSCSPISGHRSVSWYQQTPGQGLQFLFEYFSETQRNKGNFPGRFSGRQFSNSRSEMNVSTLELGDSALYLCASSQGRQRETQYFGPGTRLLVL.

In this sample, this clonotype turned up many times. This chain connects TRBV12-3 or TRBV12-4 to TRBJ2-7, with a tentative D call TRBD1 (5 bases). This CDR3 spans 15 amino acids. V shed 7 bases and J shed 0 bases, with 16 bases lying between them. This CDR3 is CASNTGGYSSYEQYF. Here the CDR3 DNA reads TGTGCCAGCAACACAGGCGGCTACAGCTCCTACGAGCAGTACTTC.

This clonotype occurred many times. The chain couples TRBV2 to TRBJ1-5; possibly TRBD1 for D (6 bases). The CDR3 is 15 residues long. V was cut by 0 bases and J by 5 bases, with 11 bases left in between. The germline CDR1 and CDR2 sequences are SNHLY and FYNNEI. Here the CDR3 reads CASSEAGQGYQPQHF. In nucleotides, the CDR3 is TGTGCCAGCAGTGAAGCCGGGCAGGGGTATCAGCCCCAGCATTTT.

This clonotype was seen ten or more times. The CDR3 spells CASSLTLYYEQYF. The CDR3 DNA reads TGTGCCAGCAGCTTAACCTTATACTACGAGCAGTACTTC. The gene calls are TRBV7-2 and TRBJ2-7; D remains unclear. This CDR3 region has 13 residues. With 2 bases removed from V and 3 bases from J, the gap between germline ends came to 8 bases. Germline assignment: CDR1 SGHTA and CDR2 FQGNSA.

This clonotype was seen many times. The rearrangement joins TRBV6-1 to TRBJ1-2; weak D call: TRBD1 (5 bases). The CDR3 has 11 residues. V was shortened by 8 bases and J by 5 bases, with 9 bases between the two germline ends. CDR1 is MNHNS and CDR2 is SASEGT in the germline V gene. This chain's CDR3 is CASPGDYGYTF. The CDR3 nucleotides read TGTGCCAGCCCGGGGGATTATGGCTACACCTTC.